Presented here are 28 T cell receptor beta chains from one specimen sequenced in a study of blood T cell repertoires in COVID-19. Some clones are missing from TCRdb's copy, which holds only in-frame ones; the method was immunoSEQ multiplex PCR. The profile shows about 210,000 clones, 81% of them singletons. The sequenced sample consisted of PBMCs or T cells enriched from blood (not recorded which). These receptors all come from a woman aged 45-65 years with acute COVID-19.

The chain recombines TRBV19 with TRBJ1-1; D gene uncertain. There are 15 residues in the CDR3. Germline CDR1 LNHDA, CDR2 SQIVND (reference sequence). V was pared by 3 bases and J by 3 bases, with 14 bases between. The DNA of the CDR3 is TGTGCCAGTAGTATTGGGAGGCAGACTCACACTGAAGCTTTCTTT. Its translation: CASSIGRQTHTEAFF.

V usage is TRBV27 and J usage is TRBJ1-6, with unresolved D. The CDR3 totals 18 residues. Trimming cost V 1 base and J 0 bases, with 13 bases left between them. Looked up from germline, CDR1 is MNHEY and CDR2 is SMNVEV (reference sequence). In DNA, the CDR3 is TGTGCCAGCAGTTTATTTGGGGAGGGAAGCTCCTATAATTCACCCCTCCACTTT. This codes for CASSLFGEGSSYNSPLHF.

This chain joins TRBV5-1 and TRBJ1-2, with TRBD1 identical over 10 bases. Germline values: CDR1 SGHRS, CDR2 YFSETQ. This CDR3 is 17 amino acids long. J gave up 5 bases and V 0 bases, and 10 bases lay outside the gene matches. The CDR3 DNA follows: TGCGCCAGCAGCTTGGCACCGGGACAGGGGTCGGGATATGGCTACACCTTC. It translates to CASSLAPGQGSGYGYTF.

The rearrangement joins TRBV5-1 to TRBJ1-2, with 8 bases identical to TRBD1. Germline V gene data show CDR1 as SGHRS and CDR2 as YFSETQ. The CDR3 sequence is 15 residues long. Trimming cost V 2 bases and J 4 bases; bases outside gene matches: 7. CDR3 coding DNA: TGCGCCAGCAGCTTTTCTAACGACAGGGGCTATGGCTACACCTTC. It codes for CASSFSNDRGYGYTF.

The chain is built from TRBV5-1 and TRBJ1-4, with 12 bases identical to TRBD1. CDR3 length: 15 amino acids. The germline CDR1 and CDR2 sequences are SGHRS and YFSETQ. V lost 5 bases to trimming and J lost 8 bases; unmatched junction nucleotides: 7. The CDR3 loop reads CASRRSGTGGEKLFF. The CDR3 DNA is TGCGCCAGCAGACGATCCGGGACAGGGGGCGAAAAACTGTTTTTT.

This clone was seen more than once but under ten times. V and J are TRBV5-4 and TRBJ2-6, with 12 bases aligning to TRBD1. The CDR3 consists of 16 residues. From germline, CDR1 is SGHNT and CDR2 YYREEE (reference sequence). The V gene end was trimmed by 3 bases and the J gene end by 4 bases; junction bases not matched to a gene: 2. As DNA, the CDR3 is TGTGCCAGCAGCTCGGGACAGGGGGCCGGGGCCAACGTCCTGACTTTC. It specifies CASSSGQGAGANVLTF.

V is TRBV21-1 and J is TRBJ1-5. TRBV21-1 is a known pseudogene. The CDR3 length is 13 residues. The CDR3: CASSKDLYQPQHF. The CDR3 region has the DNA TGTGCCAGCAGCAAAGATTTATATCAGCCCCAGCATTTT.

V and J are TRBV2 and TRBJ1-2; 9 bases align to TRBD1. Losses at the gene ends were 7 bases for V and 4 bases for J; bases not matched to a gene: 7. Germline V gene data show CDR1 as SNHLY and CDR2 as FYNNEI. The CDR3 runs to 14 residues. The CDR3 DNA reads as TGTGCCAGCACCCGGGACAGGGTTGGCTATGGCTACACCTTC. Protein product: CASTRDRVGYGYTF.

CDR3 sequence: CASRPGVDSPLHF. The CDR3 DNA is TGTGCCAGCCGGCCGGGGGTAGATTCACCCCTCCACTTT. The gene calls are TRBV6-5 and TRBJ1-6, with a possible D match to TRBD1 (5 bases). With 8 bases removed from V and 8 bases from J, the gap between germline ends came to 13 bases. This CDR3 has 13 amino acids. Germline V lookup: CDR1 MNHEY, CDR2 SVGAGI.

In DNA form, the CDR3 reads TGTGCCAGCAGTTTCCCCGCCGGACAGGGAAGAGCTTTCTTT. It encodes CASSFPAGQGRAFF. The chain carries TRBV28 and TRBJ1-1, with 8 bases identical to TRBD1. The length of the CDR3 is 14 residues. The germline V gene encodes CDR1 MDHEN and CDR2 SYDVKM. V was pared by 3 bases and J by 10 bases, with 10 bases of the junction left unmatched.

This clone was seen a handful of times. This chain joins TRBV18 and TRBJ1-2; 7 nucleotides line up with TRBD1. From germline, CDR1 is KGHSH and CDR2 LQKENI. The J segment lost 2 bases and the V segment lost 6 bases, leaving 6 bases of the junction unmatched. The CDR3 loop spans 14 amino acids. The CDR3 is CASSPSTGNYGYTF. The DNA of the CDR3 is TGTGCCAGCTCTCCATCGACAGGGAACTATGGCTACACCTTC. Filled out from reference TRBV18 and TRBJ1-2, the complete variable domain reads NAGVMQNPRHLVRRRGQEARLRCSPMKGHSHVYWYRQLPEEGLKFMVYLQKENIIDESGMPKERFSAEFPKEGPSILRIQQVVRGDSAAYFCASSPSTGNYGYTFGSGTRLTVV.

The V and J genes are TRBV6-1 and TRBJ1-5; tentative D call: TRBD1 (6 bases). There are 15 residues in the CDR3. V lost 3 bases and J lost 6, with 15 bases in between. The germline CDR1 and CDR2 sequences are MNHNS and SASEGT. The DNA of the CDR3 is TGTGCCAGCAGTGATAACGGGGGGCTCGGTCAGCCCCAGCATTTT. Protein: CASSDNGGLGQPQHF.

This clone showed up just once. V gene TRBV28 combines with J gene TRBJ2-1, with TRBD2 matching over 10 bases. CDR1 is MDHEN, CDR2 SYDVKM, per germline. V trimming: 2 bases; J trimming: 4 bases; junction bases outside the gene matches: 5. There are 16 residues in the CDR3. The DNA of the CDR3 is TGTGCCAGCAGTTTAGGAGCGGGGGGGCTTTACAATGAGCAGTTCTTC. Translation: CASSLGAGGLYNEQFF.

V gene TRBV28 combines with J gene TRBJ2-7; TRBD2 matches 8 bases. The CDR3 covers 15 residues. Germline values: CDR1 MDHEN, CDR2 SYDVKM. V was pared by 7 bases and J by 3 bases, with 11 bases of the junction left unmatched. The CDR3 here is CASTRGGASNYEQYF. DNA of the CDR3: TGTGCCAGCACCCGGGGGGGAGCTAGCAACTACGAGCAGTACTTC.

The V call is TRBV18, the J call TRBJ2-7; maybe TRBD1 (5 bases). The V gene's germline CDR1 is KGHSH and CDR2 LQKENI. Trimming took off 5 bases at V and 0 bases at J, with 11 bases between the two ends. There are 14 residues in the CDR3. The chain's CDR3 is CASSTDTSSYEQYF. DNA of the CDR3: TGTGCCAGCTCAACGGACACGAGCTCCTACGAGCAGTACTTC.

This clone was seen only a few times. The chain is built from TRBV11-3 and TRBJ1-6; D may be TRBD1 (5 bases). From germline, CDR1 is SGHNT and CDR2 YENEEA. The CDR3 runs 15 residues. Trimming shortened V by 5 bases and J by 9 bases, and 17 bases separated the two germline ends. The CDR3 coding sequence is TGTGCCAGCAGCCCGCAGGGTGGAACAGGTTCACCCCTCCACTTT. Its protein is CASSPQGGTGSPLHF.

This chain joins TRBV7-6 and TRBJ1-5; D remains ambiguous. The germline CDR1 and CDR2 sequences are SGHVS and FNYEAQ. The CDR3 has 13 amino acids. The V end was cut by 3 bases, the J end by 7 bases, with 10 bases between. The CDR3 bases are TGTGCCAGCAGCTTTGGCAGTAACCAGCCCCAGCATTTT. Encoded protein: CASSFGSNQPQHF.

The sample holds a few counts of this clone. This chain uses TRBV7-9 with TRBJ1-4; the D is unclear. The CDR3 runs to 12 residues. Germline V gives CDR1 SEHNR, CDR2 FQNEAQ (reference sequence). Trimming pared 8 bases from V and 8 bases from J, leaving 12 bases between. CDR3 in amino acids: CASAGFAEKLFF. Here the CDR3 DNA reads TGTGCCAGCGCGGGGTTCGCCGAAAAACTGTTTTTT. The whole variable domain, remainder taken from reference TRBV7-9 and TRBJ1-4, is DTGVSQNPRHKITKRGQNVTFRCDPISEHNRLYWYRQTLGQGPEFLTYFQNEAQLEKSRLLSDRFSAERPKGSFSTLEIQRTEQGDSAMYLCASAGFAEKLFFGSGTQLSVL.

The chain uses TRBV7-9 and TRBJ2-1; 9 bases fit TRBD2. Trimming cost V 7 bases and J 4 bases; bases outside gene matches: 14. Germline CDR1 and CDR2: SEHNR and FQNEAQ (reference sequence). The CDR3 is 17 amino acids. The CDR3 loop is CASNPTIGLALYNEQFF. DNA for the CDR3: TGTGCCAGCAACCCCACCATCGGACTAGCGTTATACAATGAGCAGTTCTTC.

The V gene is TRBV30, the J gene TRBJ2-1, with TRBD2 matching 15 bases. The J segment lost 2 bases and the V segment lost 0 bases, leaving 2 bases of the junction unmatched. CDR3 length equals 17 residues. Germline V CDR1 and CDR2: GTSNPN, SVGIG (reference sequence). The CDR3: CAWSVRTSGRAYNEQFF. The CDR3 DNA reads TGTGCCTGGAGTGTACGGACTAGCGGGAGGGCCTACAATGAGCAGTTCTTC.

The chain uses TRBV28 and TRBJ1-5; D gene uncertain. The germline gives CDR1 MDHEN, CDR2 SYDVKM. The ends were cut back, 2 bases at V and 3 bases at J, with 11 bases in the middle. The CDR3 loop spans 15 amino acids. The CDR3 loop is CASSLAGGPNQPQHF. The CDR3, as DNA: TGTGCCAGCAGTTTAGCAGGAGGTCCCAATCAGCCCCAGCATTTT.

The rearrangement uses TRBV4-3 and TRBJ1-3, with D tentatively TRBD1 (5 bases). V shed 1 base and J shed 2 bases, with 6 bases lying between them. The CDR3 covers 14 residues. Germline-derived CDR1 and CDR2 are LGHNA and YSLEER. The CDR3 here is CASSQGGAGNTIYF. The CDR3 nucleotides are TGCGCCAGCAGCCAAGGGGGGGCTGGAAACACCATATATTTT.

The chain employs TRBV11-2 and TRBJ2-1; D perhaps matches TRBD2 (5 bases). Trimming took off 8 bases at V and 7 bases at J, with 21 bases between the two ends. This CDR3 has 15 amino acids. Germline V lookup: CDR1 SGHAT, CDR2 FQNNGV. The CDR3 sequence: CASHGQRSRGNEQFF. DNA of the CDR3: TGTGCCAGCCATGGCCAACGAAGCCGCGGGAATGAGCAGTTCTTC.

The J gene is TRBJ2-1, the V gene TRBV10-3; 9 bases line up with TRBD1. Germline V gene data show CDR1 as ENHRY and CDR2 as SYGVKD. This CDR3 contains 15 residues. Trimming at V came to 7 bases and at J to 5 bases, leaving 9 bases not matched to a gene. The DNA for the CDR3 is TGTGCCATCACTCCGGACAGGGGTCGGAACAATGAGCAGTTCTTC. Translating gives CAITPDRGRNNEQFF.

V and J are TRBV10-3 and TRBJ2-1; D remains unclear. Germline V gene data show CDR1 as ENHRY and CDR2 as SYGVKD. Trimming took off 2 bases at V and 6 bases at J, with 11 bases between the two ends. This CDR3 spans 14 amino acids. The CDR3 region has the DNA TGTGCCATCAGTGAGGGAGCAGCATCCAATGAGCAGTTCTTC. This gives the protein CAISEGAASNEQFF.

The V call is TRBV28, the J call TRBJ2-1; 8 positions match TRBD2. This CDR3 comprises 15 residues. Germline values: CDR1 MDHEN, CDR2 SYDVKM. Trimming cost V 6 bases and J 1 base; bases outside gene matches: 5. The CDR3 nucleotides read TGTGCCAGCAGCACTAGCGGCAGGTCCTACAATGAGCAGTTCTTC. This encodes CASSTSGRSYNEQFF.

To note about this clone: The same CDR3 also results from other DNA sequences found in this sample. The chain employs TRBV18 and TRBJ2-3, with D possibly being TRBD2 (5 bases). The CDR3 runs to 12 residues. The germline CDR1 and CDR2 sequences are KGHSH and LQKENI. The V and J ends lost 6 bases and 5 bases respectively, with 9 bases between them. The CDR3 nucleotides read TGTGCCAGCTCCCCGGCGGGAGATACGCAGTATTTT. This codes for CASSPAGDTQYF.

This chain joins TRBV2 and TRBJ1-5; 9 bases align to TRBD1. Per germline, CDR1 SNHLY and CDR2 FYNNEI. The CDR3 totals 15 residues. V lost 1 base and J lost 6; bases outside the gene matches: 4. DNA of the CDR3: TGTGCCAGCAGTGAAGAACAGGGGGCAGTTCAGCCCCAGCATTTT. Its translation: CASSEEQGAVQPQHF.